Shown below are 15 T cell receptor beta chains from a single sample sequenced in a study of T cells in Graves' hyperthyroidism and ophthalmopathy. Researchers amplified the TCR beta CDR3 regions from RNA transcripts. Carried out on the TCR CDR3, a first-round RT-PCR used the HTBI primer set. Via MiXCR, TCRdb re-called the multiplex PCR reads, giving one row per CDR3 protein. The sample consists of hundreds of thousands of distinct CDR3 sequences, around 13% of them appearing once. The sample consisted of blood. These receptors were taken from a woman between 45 and 65 years old with Graves' ophthalmopathy.

This clonotype was seen only a few times. This sequence joins TRBV6-2 or TRBV6-3 and TRBJ2-7; 12 bases are a match to TRBD2. The CDR3 runs to 17 residues. The ends lost 6 bases at V and 1 base at J; junction bases unmatched: 10. Germline loops: CDR1 MNHEY, CDR2 SVGEGT. The DNA of the CDR3 is TGTGCCAGCAGACAAACCAGACTAGCGGGAGTATCCTACGAGCAGTACTTC. This encodes CASRQTRLAGVSYEQYF.

This clonotype has at least ten counts. J is TRBJ2-1 and V is TRBV5-1; D may match TRBD1 or TRBD2 (5 bases each). This CDR3 is 16 amino acids long. Trimming removed 3 bases at V and 5 bases at J, with 18 bases between. The germline V gene encodes CDR1 SGHRS and CDR2 YFSETQ. The CDR3 region is CASSWAGTRVDNEQFF. CDR3 nucleotides: TGCGCCAGCAGCTGGGCCGGGACCCGGGTCGACAATGAGCAGTTCTTC. Based on the CDR3 plus reference TRBV5-1 and TRBJ2-1, the full variable domain is KAGVTQTPRYLIKTRGQQVTLSCSPISGHRSVSWYQQTPGQGLQFLFEYFSETQRNKGNFPGRFSGRQFSNSRSEMNVSTLELGDSALYLCASSWAGTRVDNEQFFGPGTRLTVL.

The chain couples TRBV9 to TRBJ2-5; the match to TRBD2 covers 7 bases. Germline V gene lookup returns CDR1 SGDLS and CDR2 YYNGEE. The junction had 10 bases not matched to a gene; V was cut back by 3 bases and J by 5 bases. CDR3 size: 15 residues. CDR3 sequence: CASSARAGREETQYF. The DNA of the CDR3 is TGTGCCAGCAGCGCCAGAGCGGGGCGGGAGGAGACCCAGTACTTC. The full variable domain, rest sourced from reference TRBV9 and TRBJ2-5, is DSGVTQTPKHLITATGQRVTLRCSPRSGDLSVYWYQQSLDQGLQFLIQYYNGEERAKGNILERFSAQQFPDLHSELNLSSLELGDSALYFCASSARAGREETQYFGPGTRLLVL.

This clonotype was seen repeatedly, ten times or more. The genes are TRBV11-1 and TRBJ2-7; D gene ambiguous. The CDR3 is made up of 13 amino acids. The V end lost 4 bases, the J end lost 4 bases, and 11 bases lay between the germline ends. Germline V lookup: CDR1 SGHAT, CDR2 FQDESV (reference sequence). CDR3 protein: CASSSGPGYEQYF. In DNA form, the CDR3 reads TGTGCCAGCAGCTCCGGACCCGGATACGAGCAGTACTTC.

This chain links TRBV30 with TRBJ2-7; possible D gene TRBD1, 5 bases. Trimming shortened V by 1 base and J by 6 bases, and 13 bases separated the two germline ends. The germline CDR1 and CDR2 sequences are GTSNPN and SVGIG (reference sequence). This CDR3 spans 13 amino acids. The CDR3 is CAWSASTGAEQYF. The CDR3 bases are TGTGCCTGGAGTGCCTCCACAGGCGCCGAGCAGTACTTC.

CDR3 protein: CASSLGDRKNEKLFF. CDR3 coding DNA: TGCGCCAGCAGCTTGGGGGACAGAAAAAATGAAAAACTGTTTTTT. The chain employs TRBV5-1 and TRBJ1-4; 7 bases are shared with TRBD1. CDR1 is SGHRS and CDR2 is YFSETQ in the germline V gene. The CDR3 is made up of 15 amino acids. The junction had 4 bases not matched to a gene; V was cut back by 0 bases and J by 5 bases.

This clonotype was detected ten times or more. The chain links TRBV7-2 to TRBJ2-1; 10 nucleotides agree with TRBD2. CDR1 SGHTA and CDR2 FQGNSA come from the germline V gene. Trimming at V came to 0 bases and at J to 9 bases, leaving 8 bases not matched to a gene. There are 16 residues in the CDR3. The CDR3 region has the DNA TGTGCCAGCAGCTTAGCAAGGCTAGCGGGAGAGTCTGAGCAGTTCTTC. Translated: CASSLARLAGESEQFF.

This clonotype showed up many times. CDR3 in DNA: TGCAGTGCCCCCCCGGGTAACACCGGGGAGCTGTTTTTT. This sequence encodes CSAPPGNTGELFF. The chain combines TRBV20-1 with TRBJ2-2, with D unclear. Germline V gene sequence: CDR1 DFQATT, CDR2 SNEGSKA (reference sequence). V was cut by 6 bases and J by 2 bases, with 10 bases left in between. The CDR3 length is 13 residues.

This clonotype was observed many times. The chain is built from TRBV7-3 and TRBJ2-7, with D tentatively TRBD2 (6 bases). Germline CDR1 reads SGHTA; CDR2 reads FQGTGA. The CDR3 runs to 14 residues. The ends were cut back, 2 bases at V and 3 bases at J, with 11 bases in the middle. The CDR3 here is CASSLGGINYEQYF. The CDR3 nucleotides are TGTGCCAGCAGCTTAGGCGGGATCAACTACGAGCAGTACTTC. The whole variable domain, remainder taken from reference TRBV7-3 and TRBJ2-7, is GAGVSQTPSNKVTEKGKYVELRCDPISGHTALYWYRQSLGQGPEFLIYFQGTGAADDSGLPNDRFFAVRPEGSVSTLKIQRTERGDSAVYLCASSLGGINYEQYFGPGTRLTVT.

This clonotype was observed at least ten times. This sequence joins TRBV3-1 and TRBJ1-5; the D gene is possibly TRBD1 (5 bases). The germline V and J ends were trimmed by 0 bases and 8 bases, with 14 bases remaining between them. Germline V lookup: CDR1 LGHDT, CDR2 YNNKEL (reference sequence). The CDR3 extends over 15 amino acids. The CDR3 sequence: CASSQDARGDEPQHF. The CDR3 DNA sequence: TGTGCCAGCAGCCAAGATGCCCGGGGCGATGAGCCCCAGCATTTT.

This clonotype was counted many times. The V call is TRBV7-9, the J call TRBJ2-3; D is possibly TRBD1 or TRBD2 (6 bases each). The CDR3 totals 16 residues. V lost 4 bases to trimming and J lost 4 bases, with 18 bases between them. The germline gives CDR1 SEHNR, CDR2 FQNEAQ (reference sequence). The CDR3, as DNA: TGTGCCAGCAGCTCCCTCGCTGTGGAGGGGGCAGATACGCAGTATTTT. This translates into CASSSLAVEGADTQYF.

The chain carries TRBV15 and TRBJ1-2; D unresolved. Trimming cost V 0 bases and J 4 bases, with 9 bases left between them. Germline V CDR1 and CDR2: LNHNV, YYDKDF (reference sequence). CDR3 length: 14 amino acids. The CDR3 region is CATSRDMVTYGYTF. CDR3 in DNA: TGTGCCACCAGCAGAGATATGGTTACCTATGGCTACACCTTC.

At least ten counts were recorded for this clonotype. The rearrangement joins TRBV12-3 or TRBV12-4 to TRBJ2-7; 8 bases line up with TRBD1. The CDR3 extends over 14 amino acids. V lost 3 bases, J lost 2 bases, and 3 bases stayed unmatched. For the CDR3, the DNA is TGTGCCAGCAGTTTTGGACAGGGTCCCTACGAGCAGTACTTC. Amino acid sequence: CASSFGQGPYEQYF.

This chain links TRBV11-2 with TRBJ2-3, with no clear D. V was clipped by 5 bases and J by 3 bases, with 18 bases between them. Germline CDR1 is SGHAT and CDR2 is FQNNGV. The CDR3 length is 16 residues. The CDR3 is CASSLNVGESTDTQYF. Written as DNA, the CDR3 is TGTGCCAGCAGCCTGAACGTCGGTGAGTCGACAGATACGCAGTATTTT.

The rearrangement joins TRBV11-2 to TRBJ2-3; no reliable D call. Germline V gives CDR1 SGHAT, CDR2 FQNNGV. Trimming pared 0 bases from V and 6 bases from J, leaving 7 bases between. The CDR3 totals 13 residues. The CDR3 spells CASSLDKRDTQYF. CDR3 nucleotides: TGTGCCAGCAGCTTAGATAAAAGGGATACGCAGTATTTT.